This T cell receptor (beta chain) was obtained from a study of shared clonotypes between healthy human individuals (dated by TCRdb to 2020 to 2021). With regard to the full study: The cohort included three men and two women between 18 and 49 years of age. To estimate repertoire size and how much clonotype sharing occurs between individuals, the study deeply sequenced the blood TCR repertoires of 4 to 6 healthy adults. Between about 0.8 and 9 billion PBMCs per donor were obtained by leukapheresis. Different laboratories and diverse techniques were used to prepare libraries and sequence TCR repertoires, to increase sequencing depth and limit assay-specific biases. For each donor, three plates each were used for CD4 naive and CD4 memory, two plates were used for CD8 naive, and one plate was used for CD8 memory. On the study overall, not on this receptor specifically: Sampling was restricted to blood, and TCR repertoires in tissue are likely to differ from TCR repertoires in blood. Because the study included only a small number of donors, the genetic and exposure-history diversity represented was limited. Clonotypes shared by all four sorted-subset donors showed higher generation probabilities than non-shared clonotypes. Even with the large sequencing depth, rarefaction of the sorted-subset datasets indicated that sequencing was incomplete. Pairwise subsampling led to the expectation that sequencing depth would affect the degree of clonotype sharing among donors. When several donors were compared, the shared fraction of clonotypes was about 5.4% for naive CD4, about 4% for naive CD8, more than 2% for memory CD4, and roughly 0.43% for memory CD8. Larger estimated clonotype richness was generally found for naive subsets than for memory subsets.

Using the deep immunoSEQ assay, TCR CDR3 regions were amplified from genomic DNA by multiplex PCR. Extracted genomic DNA from each cell subset was spread evenly across all wells of several immunoSEQ 96-well plates, with each plate serving as a replicate. Each replicate PCR for sorted subsets received 150 to 250 ng genomic DNA, equal to about 30,000 T cell genomes. Purified libraries were quantified with a Qubit 3.0 fluorometer, sized on a Bioanalyzer 2100, and re-quantified with the KAPA Library Quantification kit. Every immunoSEQ 96-well plate was sequenced on a separate single-read 150-cycle Illumina NextSeq 550 flow cell. The authors processed their data as follows. The immunoSEQ output contained only junctional sequences without quality scores, so filtering could not match that applied to full-length reads. Sequences were annotated with PyIR, a Python wrapper for IgBLAST v1.9, and V/J genes and CDR3 were assigned using IMGT germline references. Reads with weak V/J assignments (E-value above 1e-6), missing CDR3, stop codons, out-of-frame junctions, or ambiguous translated residues were removed. V3J clonotypes were defined as sequences sharing an identical inferred V gene, J gene, and CDR3 amino acid sequence. Percentage overlap between repertoires was calculated by dividing the number of shared unique clonotypes by the size of the smaller repertoire. Repertoire richness was assessed with RTK rarefaction, the Chao1 estimator, and Recon v2.1 estimates of unobserved clonotypes. Generation probabilities for all TCRbeta clonotypes obtained by the gDNA method from a handful of donors were computed using OLGA. Drawn from immuneACCESS, this table holds only the in-frame rearrangements with V and J called that TCRdb kept. Clones are partly lost; checked studies trace under half to an unresolved V gene and leave the rest unexplained. V and J calls and clone size are given by that table; D and trimming were obtained from the DNA. Recorded for this sample are 600,000 or so clones; 95% of them occurred a single time. Around 0.11% of the sample goes to the ten largest clones.

CD8 naive samples were obtained by positive selection for CCR7 among CD45RO-negative cells, yielding a CD45RA+CCR7+ population from which TemRA cells were excluded. The donors were healthy, HIV-negative adults who had no recently reported acute infections or vaccinations. Every donor was a Caucasian adult residing in Nashville, Tennessee, USA. Blood was collected by leukapheresis, and PBMCs were isolated by Ficoll-Histopaque density gradient centrifugation and then cryopreserved in liquid nitrogen vapor phase. Analytical flow cytometry was used to check the purity and quantity of each magnetically sorted T cell population. From each sorted fraction, genomic DNA was isolated and quantified by UV absorbance on a Nanodrop 2000c. About this clone itself: The clone's antigen remains unknown. No base-level quality is on record; no much larger clone is a single base apart.

CDR1 and CDR2, per the germline V gene, are SGHRS and YFSETQ. Inclusive of the bounding cysteine and phenylalanine, the CDR3 is 16 residues long. Solely the CDR3 DNA is kept, with 48 bases framed from the first base. The junction shows trimming of 4 bases on V and 3 bases on J, and the gene matches do not reach 10 bases of it. This receptor was obtained from a young woman in good health. The specimen was naive CD8+ T cells sorted from blood. The cell subset or site label, as the study defines it: CD45RA+CCR7+. The chain links TRBV5-1 with TRBJ2-7, and TRBD1 aligns with 10 junction nucleotides. The nucleotides are TGCGCCAGCAGCGTGAGGACAGGGGGACCTATCTACGAGCAGTACTTC. It encodes CASSVRTGGPIYEQYF.